The clone carrying this T cell receptor beta chain was found a few times. The CDR3 contains 13 residues. In germline, CDR1 is SGHVS, CDR2 FNYEAQ. Trimming removed 5 bases from V and 5 bases from J, with 10 bases in between. This sample was taken from a study of CD8 T cells in Susac syndrome. The RNA input was about 0.45 to 1 ug, and it was reverse transcribed with random hexamers. TCRdb re-analysed the immunoSEQ multiplex PCR reads in MiXCR, keeping a single row per CDR3 protein. The table lists around 200,000 distinct CDR3 sequences, around 90% of them singletons, with about 0.13% in the top ten. The gene calls are TRBV7-6 and TRBJ2-1; D is uncertain. The TCR was taken from a human donor with multiple sclerosis. Sample: CD8+ T cells from PBMCs. The CDR3 loop reads CASSLGRNNEQFF. CDR3 nucleotides: TGTGCCAGCAGCCTCGGGCGCAACAATGAGCAGTTCTTC.